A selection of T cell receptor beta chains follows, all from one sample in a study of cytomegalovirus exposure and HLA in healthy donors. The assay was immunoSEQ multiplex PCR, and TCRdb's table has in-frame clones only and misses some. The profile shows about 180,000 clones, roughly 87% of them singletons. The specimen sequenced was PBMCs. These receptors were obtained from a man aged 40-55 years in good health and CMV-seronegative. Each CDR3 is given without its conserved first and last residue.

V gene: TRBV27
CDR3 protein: ASSFLGGSLGNTIY

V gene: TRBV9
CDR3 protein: ASSVEGGGQFYGYT

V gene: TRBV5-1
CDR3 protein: ASSLLGGSYNEQF

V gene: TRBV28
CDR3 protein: ASSRGWTEAF

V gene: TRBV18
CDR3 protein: ASSQLAGGTDTQY

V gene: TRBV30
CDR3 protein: AWTPGLAGDEQF

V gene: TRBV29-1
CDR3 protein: SVGRTGDYNEQF

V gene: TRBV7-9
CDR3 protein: ASSRVAETQY

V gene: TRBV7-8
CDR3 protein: ASSLDYHREAF

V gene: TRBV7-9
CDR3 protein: ASSTIAGGNSYEQY

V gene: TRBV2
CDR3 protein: ASSSGRGNTGELF

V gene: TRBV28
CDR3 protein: ASRGGLGSGANVLT

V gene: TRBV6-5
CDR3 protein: ASTGTPSTDTQY

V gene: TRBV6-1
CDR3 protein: ASSGRQRDSYNEQF

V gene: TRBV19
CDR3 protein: ASSPRDRVQF

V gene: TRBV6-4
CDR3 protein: ASSEGGSGGEAF